This T cell receptor (beta chain) derives from a study of T cell responses to AZD1222 COVID-19 vaccine. The V and J ends lost 8 bases and 1 base respectively, with 12 bases between them. Germline lookup yields CDR1 SGHRS and CDR2 YFSETQ. The CDR3 totals 13 residues. To note about this clone: Its antigen remains unidentified.

General study results and limits: Vaccine-associated CD4 TCRs spanned spike, dominant at 160-218 and 743-854. The reported proportion of spike-specific TCRs targeting unmutated variant regions was nearly half.

TCRdb's table, derived via immunoSEQ multiplex PCR, lists solely in-frame clones and lacks some. This sample has approximately 130,000 clones, with over 75% found just once. The receptor's source is an adult who received the AZD1222 COVID-19 vaccine. The J gene is TRBJ1-1, the V gene TRBV5-1; maybe TRBD1 (5 bases). Source: peripheral blood, taken 28 days after the second AZD1222 dose. In DNA, the CDR3 is TGCGCCAGTGCCGCAGGGACGAACACTGAAGCTTTCTTT. Translating it yields CASAAGTNTEAFF.